What follows are 9 T cell receptor beta chains derived from one specimen sequenced in a study of blood T cell repertoires in COVID-19. The protocol was immunoSEQ multiplex PCR, while the TCRdb copy is restricted to in-frame clones and leaves out a portion. The table has 100,000 or so clones, 85% to 90% seen once. Sequencing used peripheral blood. Receptors were obtained from a man aged 45 to 65 with acute or convalescent COVID-19.

The V gene is TRBV10-2, the J gene TRBJ2-3, with 8 bases lining up with TRBD2. CDR1 and CDR2 from the germline V gene are WSHSY and SAAADI. The length of the CDR3 is 15 residues. V was clipped by 3 bases and J by 2 bases; unmatched bases: 4. The DNA for the CDR3 is TGCGCCAGCAGTGATGGGCGGGGGGCCACAGATACGCAGTATTTT. It translates to CASSDGRGATDTQYF.

There are a few counts of this clone. The chain employs TRBV6-5 and TRBJ1-5; 7 bases are a match to TRBD1. CDR1 MNHEY and CDR2 SVGAGI come from the germline V gene. This CDR3 comprises 14 residues. Unmatched junction bases numbered 9, after V lost 6 bases and J lost 7 bases. CDR3 residues: CASSLGGGNQPQHF. The CDR3 region has the DNA TGTGCCAGCAGCCTAGGGGGCGGAAACCAGCCCCAGCATTTT.

This clone turned up a few times. The rearrangement links TRBV2 to TRBJ1-4; D remains ambiguous. This CDR3 region has 14 residues. The germline gives CDR1 SNHLY, CDR2 FYNNEI. Trimming pared 4 bases from V and 0 bases from J, leaving 6 bases between. The CDR3 sequence: CASSVGTTNEKLFF. The CDR3 DNA follows: TGTGCCAGCAGTGTCGGTACAACTAATGAAAAACTGTTTTTT.

V and J are TRBV11-3 and TRBJ1-6; D perhaps matches TRBD1 (5 bases). The germline V gene encodes CDR1 SGHNT and CDR2 YENEEA. Trimming shortened V by 7 bases and J by 5 bases, and 15 bases separated the two germline ends. The CDR3 loop spans 15 amino acids. The CDR3 is CASTLGEGNNSPLHF. In nucleotides, the CDR3 is TGTGCCAGCACTCTAGGGGAGGGAAATAATTCACCCCTCCACTTT. The variable domain in full, completed from reference TRBV11-3 and TRBJ1-6, reads EAGVVQSPRYKIIEKKQPVAFWCNPISGHNTLYWYLQNLGQGPELLIRYENEEAVDDSQLPKDRFSAERLKGVDSTLKIQPAELGDSAVYLCASTLGEGNNSPLHFGNGTRLTVT.

The DNA of the CDR3 is TGTGCCAGCAGCCAAGAGCGTCACTATTTTGAGACCCAGTACTTC. It is translated as CASSQERHYFETQYF. V usage is TRBV3-1 (or the pseudogene TRBV3-2) and J usage is TRBJ2-5; D ambiguous. Germline-derived CDR1 and CDR2 are LGHDT and YNNKEL (reference sequence). The CDR3 spans 15 residues. V lost 0 bases and J lost 5, with 13 bases in between.

The chain has TRBV18 and TRBJ2-2; 8 bases are a match to TRBD1. CDR3 length: 16 residues. V dropped 3 bases and J dropped 0; count of bases not matched to a gene: 3. The V gene's germline CDR1 is KGHSH and CDR2 LQKENI. The CDR3 DNA reads as TGTGCCAGCTCACCCCAGGGACAGGCGAACACCGGGGAGCTGTTTTTT. This sequence encodes CASSPQGQANTGELFF.

This chain links TRBV15 with TRBJ1-4; no firm D call. Germline CDR1 LNHNV, CDR2 YYDKDF (reference sequence). The CDR3 runs 14 residues. Trimming stripped 0 bases from V and 6 bases from J, with 8 bases between. The DNA for the CDR3 is TGTGCCACCAGCAGAGAGAACGGAGATGAAAAACTGTTTTTT. It yields the protein CATSRENGDEKLFF.

CDR3 DNA: TGTGCCAGCAGTCTCCCGGGAGGGGCCCCCCGCCCGCAGTTCTTC. Translated: CASSLPGGAPRPQFF. This chain joins TRBV28 and TRBJ2-1, with 8 nucleotides matching TRBD2. This CDR3 contains 15 residues. V trimming: 5 bases; J trimming: 12 bases; junction bases outside the gene matches: 15. The V gene's germline CDR1 is MDHEN and CDR2 SYDVKM.

The chain has TRBV28 and TRBJ2-7; 7 bases agree with TRBD2. The CDR3 is 14 residues long. The germline V gene has CDR1 MDHEN and CDR2 SYDVKM. V shed 8 bases, J shed 3 bases, and the junction held 10 bases outside the gene matches. The CDR3 reads CASEGGGSRYEQYF. DNA of the CDR3: TGTGCCAGCGAAGGAGGCGGGAGCCGCTACGAGCAGTACTTC.